The sample holds many counts of the clone carrying this T cell receptor (beta chain). Germline V gives CDR1 SEHNR, CDR2 FQNEAQ (reference sequence). CDR3 length: 15 residues. V was shortened by 5 bases and J by 6 bases, with 17 bases between the two germline ends. The data originate from a study of T cells in Graves' hyperthyroidism and ophthalmopathy. RNA transcripts gave rise to amplified TCR beta CDR3 regions. Initially, a first-round RT-PCR of the TCR CDR3 employed the HTBI primer set. TCRdb called the multiplex PCR reads again in MiXCR, with one record for every CDR3 protein. Of 300,000 to 350,000 distinct CDR3 sequences in the sample, approximately 22% were seen once.

The clonotype originates from a woman between 45 and 65 years old with Graves' hyperthyroidism. The genes are TRBV7-9 and TRBJ2-1, with a tentative D call TRBD1 (5 bases). Input material: blood. CDR3 region: CASSPRIGVSNEQFF. The CDR3 bases are TGTGCCAGCAGCCCCCGGATAGGGGTTAGCAATGAGCAGTTCTTC.